The clone carrying this TCR beta chain has more than one count but fewer than ten. Each CDR3 protein is one row after TCRdb ran MiXCR on the 5' RACE reads. Of 750,000 to 950,000 distinct CDR3 sequences in the sample, 10% to 15% were seen once. The germline CDR1 and CDR2 sequences are DFQATT and SNEGSKA (reference sequence). CDR3 length: 15 amino acids. The trim removed 3 bases at V and 5 bases at J, leaving 9 bases unmatched. The sample belongs to a study of identical twins. This sample was shared with a second study, whose subject was yellow fever vaccine responses in identical twins.

V is TRBV20-1 and J is TRBJ2-1, with 8 bases fitting TRBD2. Specimen: PBMCs. The receptor's source is a woman under 30 in good health. This CDR3 reads CSARPSSGADNEQFF. The CDR3 DNA reads as TGCAGTGCTAGGCCCAGTAGCGGGGCTGACAATGAGCAGTTCTTC.